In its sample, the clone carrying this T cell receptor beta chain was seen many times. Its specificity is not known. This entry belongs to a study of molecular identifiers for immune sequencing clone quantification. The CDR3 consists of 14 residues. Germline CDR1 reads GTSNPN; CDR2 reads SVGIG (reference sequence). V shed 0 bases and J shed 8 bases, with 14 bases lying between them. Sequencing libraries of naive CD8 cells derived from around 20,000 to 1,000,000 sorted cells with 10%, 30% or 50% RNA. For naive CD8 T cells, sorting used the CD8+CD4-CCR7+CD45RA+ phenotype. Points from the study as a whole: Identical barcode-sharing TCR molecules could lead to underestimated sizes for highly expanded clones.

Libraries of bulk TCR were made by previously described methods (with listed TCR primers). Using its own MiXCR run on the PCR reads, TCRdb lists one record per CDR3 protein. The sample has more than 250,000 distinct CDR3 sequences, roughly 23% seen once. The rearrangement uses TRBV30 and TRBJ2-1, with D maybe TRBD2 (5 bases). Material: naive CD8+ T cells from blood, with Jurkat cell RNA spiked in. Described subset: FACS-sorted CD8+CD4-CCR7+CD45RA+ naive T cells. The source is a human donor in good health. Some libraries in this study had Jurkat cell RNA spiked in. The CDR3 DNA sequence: TGTGCCTGGAGTGTAGGACTCGGAAGGGATGAGCAGTTCTTC. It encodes CAWSVGLGRDEQFF.